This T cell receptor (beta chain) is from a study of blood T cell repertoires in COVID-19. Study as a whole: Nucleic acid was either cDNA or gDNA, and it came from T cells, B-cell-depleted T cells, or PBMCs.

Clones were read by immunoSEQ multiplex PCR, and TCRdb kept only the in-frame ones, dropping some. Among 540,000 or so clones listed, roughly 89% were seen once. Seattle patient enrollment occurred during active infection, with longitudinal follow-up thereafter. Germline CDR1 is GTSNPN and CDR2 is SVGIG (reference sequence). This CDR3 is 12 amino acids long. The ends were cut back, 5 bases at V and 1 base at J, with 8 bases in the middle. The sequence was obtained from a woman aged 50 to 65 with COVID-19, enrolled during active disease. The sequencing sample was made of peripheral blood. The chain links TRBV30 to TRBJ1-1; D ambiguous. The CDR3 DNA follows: TGTGCCTGGCACGAGCGGAACACTGAAGCTTTCTTT. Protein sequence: CAWHERNTEAFF. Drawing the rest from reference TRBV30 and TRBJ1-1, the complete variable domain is SQTIHQWPATLVQPVGSPLSLECTVEGTSNPNLYWYRQAAGRGLQLLFYSVGIGQISSEVPQNLSASRPQDRQFILSSKKLLLSDSGFYLCAWHERNTEAFFGQGTRLTVV.